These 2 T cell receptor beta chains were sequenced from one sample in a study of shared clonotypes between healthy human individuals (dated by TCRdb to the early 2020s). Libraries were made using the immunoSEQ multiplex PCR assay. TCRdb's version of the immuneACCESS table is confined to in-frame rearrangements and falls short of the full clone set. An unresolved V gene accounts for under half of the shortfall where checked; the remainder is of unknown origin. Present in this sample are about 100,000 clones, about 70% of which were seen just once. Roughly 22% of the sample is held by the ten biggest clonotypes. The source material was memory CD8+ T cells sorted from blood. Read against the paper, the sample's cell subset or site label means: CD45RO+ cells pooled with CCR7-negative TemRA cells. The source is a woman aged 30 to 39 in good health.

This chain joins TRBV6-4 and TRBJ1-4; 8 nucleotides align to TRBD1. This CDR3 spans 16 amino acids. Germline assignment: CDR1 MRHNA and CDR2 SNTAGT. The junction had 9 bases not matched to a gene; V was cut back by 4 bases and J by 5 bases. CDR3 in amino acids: CASSASSGTGNEKLFF. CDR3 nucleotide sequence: TGTGCCAGCAGTGCTTCCTCCGGGACAGGAAATGAAAAACTGTTTTTT.

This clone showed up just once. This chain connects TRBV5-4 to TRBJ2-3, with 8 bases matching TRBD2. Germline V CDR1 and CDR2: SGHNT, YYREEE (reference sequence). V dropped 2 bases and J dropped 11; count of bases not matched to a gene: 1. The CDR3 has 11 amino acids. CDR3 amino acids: CASSFGTRQYF. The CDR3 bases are TGTGCCAGCAGCTTTGGGACTAGGCAGTATTTT.